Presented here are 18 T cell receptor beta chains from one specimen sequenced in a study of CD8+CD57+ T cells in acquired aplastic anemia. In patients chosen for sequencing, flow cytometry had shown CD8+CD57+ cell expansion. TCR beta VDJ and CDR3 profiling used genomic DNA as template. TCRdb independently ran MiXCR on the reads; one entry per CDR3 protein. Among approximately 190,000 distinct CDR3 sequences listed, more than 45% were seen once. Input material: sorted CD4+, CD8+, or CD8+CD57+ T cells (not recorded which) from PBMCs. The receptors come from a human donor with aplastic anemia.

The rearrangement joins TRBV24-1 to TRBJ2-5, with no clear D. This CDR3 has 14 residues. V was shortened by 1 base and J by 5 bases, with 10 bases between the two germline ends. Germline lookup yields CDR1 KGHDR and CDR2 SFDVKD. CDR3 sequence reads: CATSDFQAAETQYF. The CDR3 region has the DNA TGTGCCACCAGTGATTTCCAGGCGGCCGAGACCCAGTACTTC.

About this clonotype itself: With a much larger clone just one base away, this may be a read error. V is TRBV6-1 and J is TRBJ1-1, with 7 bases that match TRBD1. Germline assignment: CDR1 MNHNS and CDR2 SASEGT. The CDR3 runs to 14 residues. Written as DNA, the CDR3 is TGTGCCAGCAGCGGACAGGCCTGGAACACTGAAACTTTCTTT. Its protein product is CASSGQAWNTETFF.

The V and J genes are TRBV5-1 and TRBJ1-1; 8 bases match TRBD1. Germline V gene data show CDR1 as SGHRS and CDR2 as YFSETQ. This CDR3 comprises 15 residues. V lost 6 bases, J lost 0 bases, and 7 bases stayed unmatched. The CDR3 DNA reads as TGCGCCAGCACTGGACAGGGCCACATGAACACTGAAGCTTTCTTT. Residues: CASTGQGHMNTEAFF.

The CDR3 DNA follows: TGTGCCAGCAGCTTACCACGGGACACCGGCTACACCTTC. This translates into CASSLPRDTGYTF. This chain connects TRBV7-3 to TRBJ1-2, with D possibly TRBD1 on 6 matching bases. This CDR3 has 13 residues. Germline V CDR1 and CDR2: SGHTA, FQGTGA. Trimming stripped 2 bases from V and 8 bases from J, with 12 bases between.

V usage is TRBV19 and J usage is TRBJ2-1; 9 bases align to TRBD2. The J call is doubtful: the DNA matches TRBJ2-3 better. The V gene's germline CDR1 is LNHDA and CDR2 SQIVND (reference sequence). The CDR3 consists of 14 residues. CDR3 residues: CATQAGGSYNEQYF. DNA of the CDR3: TGTGCCACTCAAGCGGGAGGCTCCTACAATGAGCAGTATTTT.

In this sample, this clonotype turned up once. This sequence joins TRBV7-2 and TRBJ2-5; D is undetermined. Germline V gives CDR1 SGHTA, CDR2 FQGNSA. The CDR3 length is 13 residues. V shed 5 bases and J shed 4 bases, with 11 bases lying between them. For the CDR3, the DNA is TGTGCCAGCAGCCCGTGTTGTGGAGAGACCCAGTACTTC. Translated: CASSPCCGETQYF.

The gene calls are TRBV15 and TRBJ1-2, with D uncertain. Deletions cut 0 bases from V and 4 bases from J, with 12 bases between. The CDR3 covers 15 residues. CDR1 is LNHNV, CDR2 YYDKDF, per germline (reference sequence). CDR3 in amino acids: CATSRDGSGVYGYTF. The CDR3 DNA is TGTGCCACCAGCAGAGATGGATCGGGTGTCTATGGCTACACCTTC.

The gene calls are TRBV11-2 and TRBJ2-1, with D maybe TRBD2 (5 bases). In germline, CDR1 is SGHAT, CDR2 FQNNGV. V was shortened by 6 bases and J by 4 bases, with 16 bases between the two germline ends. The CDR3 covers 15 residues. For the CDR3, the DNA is TGTGCCAGCAGTCGGGAAGATTCCAGTTACAATGAGCAGTTCTTC. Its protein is CASSREDSSYNEQFF.

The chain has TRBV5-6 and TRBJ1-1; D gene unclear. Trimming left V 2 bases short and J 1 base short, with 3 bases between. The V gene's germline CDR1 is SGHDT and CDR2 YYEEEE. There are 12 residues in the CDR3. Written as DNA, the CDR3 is TGTGCCAGCAGCTTATGGAACACTGAAGCTTTCTTT. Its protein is CASSLWNTEAFF.

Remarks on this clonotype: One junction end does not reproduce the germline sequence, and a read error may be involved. Here the CDR3 DNA reads TGTGCCAGCAGCTTCGGGGGGGAAAAACTGCTTTTT. Amino acids: CASSFGGEKLLF. The chain is built from TRBV7-3 and TRBJ1-4, with D maybe TRBD1 (5 bases). This CDR3 is built from 12 residues. Germline CDR1 reads SGHTA; CDR2 reads FQGTGA.

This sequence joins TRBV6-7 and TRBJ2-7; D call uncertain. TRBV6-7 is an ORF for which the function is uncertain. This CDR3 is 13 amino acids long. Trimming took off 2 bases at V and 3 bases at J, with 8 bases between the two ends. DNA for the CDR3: TGTGCCAGCAGTTACAATTGGGTCTACGAGCAGTACTTC. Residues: CASSYNWVYEQYF.

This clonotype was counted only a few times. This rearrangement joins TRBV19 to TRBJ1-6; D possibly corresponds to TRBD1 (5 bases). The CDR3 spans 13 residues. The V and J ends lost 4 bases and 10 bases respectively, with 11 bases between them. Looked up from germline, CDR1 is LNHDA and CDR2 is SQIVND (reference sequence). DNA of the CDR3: TGTGCCAGTAGTACAGGGACGGAGTCACCCCTCCACTTT. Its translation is CASSTGTESPLHF.

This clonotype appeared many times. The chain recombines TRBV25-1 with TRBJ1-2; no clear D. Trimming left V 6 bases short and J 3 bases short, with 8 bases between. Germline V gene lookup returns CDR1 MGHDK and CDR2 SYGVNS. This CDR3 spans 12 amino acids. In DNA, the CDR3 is TGTGCCAGCAGCGGGAGTTACTATGGCTACACCTTC. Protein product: CASSGSYYGYTF.

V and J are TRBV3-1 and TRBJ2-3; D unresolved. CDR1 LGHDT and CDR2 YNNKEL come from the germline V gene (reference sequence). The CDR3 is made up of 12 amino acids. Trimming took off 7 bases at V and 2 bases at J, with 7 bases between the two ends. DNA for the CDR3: TGTGCCAGCAAAGACCACACAGATACGCAGTATTTT. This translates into CASKDHTDTQYF.

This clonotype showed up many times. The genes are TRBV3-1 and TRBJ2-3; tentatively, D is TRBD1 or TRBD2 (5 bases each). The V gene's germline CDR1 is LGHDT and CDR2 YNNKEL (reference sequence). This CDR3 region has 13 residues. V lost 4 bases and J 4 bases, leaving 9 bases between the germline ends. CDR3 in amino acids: CASSPSGPDTQYF. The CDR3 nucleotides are TGTGCCAGCAGCCCCTCGGGGCCAGATACGCAGTATTTT.

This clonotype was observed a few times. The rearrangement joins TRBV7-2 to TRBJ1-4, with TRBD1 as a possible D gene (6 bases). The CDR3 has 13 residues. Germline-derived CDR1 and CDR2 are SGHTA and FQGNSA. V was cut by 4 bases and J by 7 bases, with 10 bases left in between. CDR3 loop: CASSSTGFEKLFF. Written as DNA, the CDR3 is TGTGCCAGCAGCTCTACAGGGTTTGAAAAACTGTTTTTT. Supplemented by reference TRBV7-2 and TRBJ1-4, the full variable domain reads GAGVSQSPSNKVTEKGKDVELRCDPISGHTALYWYRQSLGQGLEFLIYFQGNSAPDKSGLPSDRFSAERTGGSVSTLTIQRTQQEDSAVYLCASSSTGFEKLFFGSGTQLSVL.

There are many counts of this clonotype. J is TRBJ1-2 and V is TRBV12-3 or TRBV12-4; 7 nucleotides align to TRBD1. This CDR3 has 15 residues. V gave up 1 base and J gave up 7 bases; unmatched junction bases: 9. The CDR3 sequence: CASSLGRQGVGGYTF. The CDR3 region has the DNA TGTGCCAGCAGTTTAGGGCGGCAGGGGGTTGGTGGCTACACCTTC.

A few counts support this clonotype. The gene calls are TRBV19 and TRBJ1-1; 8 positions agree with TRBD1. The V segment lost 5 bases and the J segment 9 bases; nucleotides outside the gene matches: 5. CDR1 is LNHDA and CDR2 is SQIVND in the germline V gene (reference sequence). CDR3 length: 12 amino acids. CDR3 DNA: TGTGCCAGTAGTCCCGGACAGGGCAAAGCTTTCTTT. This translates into CASSPGQGKAFF.